These 15 T cell receptor beta chains share one sample of origin, sequenced in a study of technical replicates of blood from several donors. Clones were sequenced by immunoSEQ multiplex PCR, and TCRdb holds only the in-frame ones, with some missing. There are about 59,000 clones in the sample; around 95% occur only once, and approximately 3.9% lies in the top ten. Sequences were obtained from PBMCs. These receptors all stem from a human donor in good health. Some clones in this sample may be carry-over from other donors' samples.

The CDR3 sequence: CASSQTGISYEQYF. CDR3 coding DNA: TGCGCCAGCAGCCAAACAGGGATTTCCTACGAGCAGTACTTC. This sequence joins TRBV4-1 and TRBJ2-7; a weak D match, TRBD1 (6 bases). CDR1 and CDR2 (germline): MGHRA, YSYEKL. V was shortened by 2 bases and J by 1 base, with 9 bases between the two germline ends. This CDR3 comprises 14 residues.

The rearrangement uses TRBV5-6 and TRBJ2-7, with D unresolved. CDR1 SGHDT and CDR2 YYEEEE come from the germline V gene. V dropped 2 bases and J dropped 4 bases, with 7 bases sitting between them. The CDR3 totals 12 residues. This chain's CDR3 is CASSFTAYEQYF. The CDR3 region has the DNA TGTGCCAGCAGCTTCACCGCGTACGAGCAGTACTTC.

This chain joins TRBV7-8 and TRBJ1-2; no clear D gene. Trimming removed 5 bases at V and 2 bases at J, with 12 bases between. Germline V CDR1 and CDR2: SGHVS, FQNEAQ. This CDR3 spans 14 amino acids. CDR3 region: CASSQNLQNYGYTF. The CDR3 DNA reads TGTGCCAGCAGCCAAAACCTACAGAACTATGGCTACACCTTC. The entire variable domain, with the rest obtained from reference TRBV7-8 and TRBJ1-2, is as follows: GAGVSQSPRYKVAKRGQDVALRCDPISGHVSLFWYQQALGQGPEFLTYFQNEAQLDKSGLPSDRFFAERPEGSVSTLKIQRTQQEDSAVYLCASSQNLQNYGYTFGSGTRLTVV.

V gene TRBV11-2 combines with J gene TRBJ1-2; TRBD1 matches at 7 bases. Germline lookup yields CDR1 SGHAT and CDR2 FQNNGV. This CDR3 is built from 13 residues. Trimming cost V 0 bases and J 8 bases; bases outside gene matches: 3. CDR3 protein: CASSLDRGRGYTF. In DNA, the CDR3 is TGTGCCAGCAGCTTAGACAGGGGGAGGGGCTACACCTTC.

The rearrangement joins TRBV4-3 to TRBJ2-2; 9 positions agree with TRBD2. The V gene's germline CDR1 is LGHNA and CDR2 YSLEER. This CDR3 has 14 residues. V shed 5 bases, J shed 6 bases, and the junction held 4 bases outside the gene matches. The chain's CDR3 is CASSTGLASGELFF. In DNA, the CDR3 is TGCGCCAGCAGCACGGGACTAGCTTCCGGGGAGCTGTTTTTT.

The rearrangement joins TRBV7-2 to TRBJ1-5, with 8 bases matching TRBD1. Looked up from germline, CDR1 is SGHTA and CDR2 is FQGNSA. The CDR3 is 15 residues long. V gave up 1 base and J gave up 3 bases; unmatched junction bases: 2. CDR3 region: CASSLGQGFNQPQHF. Written as DNA, the CDR3 is TGTGCCAGCAGCTTAGGACAGGGGTTCAATCAGCCCCAGCATTTT.

The chain is built from TRBV10-3 and TRBJ1-1; 10 positions agree with TRBD1. J was trimmed by 0 bases and V by 7 bases; bases with no gene match: 5. This CDR3 contains 15 residues. Germline V gene lookup returns CDR1 ENHRY and CDR2 SYGVKD. The CDR3 DNA reads as TGTGCCATCACCCCCGGGACAGGGGTGAACACTGAAGCTTTCTTT. The encoded protein is CAITPGTGVNTEAFF.

This clone has only one observation. DNA of the CDR3: TGTGCCAGCAGCCAGGGACAGGGCAGCTCCTATAATTCACCCCTCCACTTT. Protein sequence: CASSQGQGSSYNSPLHF. The chain employs TRBV13 and TRBJ1-6; 9 nucleotides match TRBD1. The CDR3 runs to 17 residues. Germline trimming cut 5 bases from V and 0 bases from J; bases unmatched to any gene: 5. Germline-derived CDR1 and CDR2 are PRHDT and FYEKMQ (reference sequence).

The chain links TRBV6-1 to TRBJ2-3, with 12 bases lining up with TRBD2. V shed 7 bases, J shed 6 bases, and the junction held 8 bases outside the gene matches. CDR1 is MNHNS, CDR2 SASEGT, per germline. The length of the CDR3 is 15 residues. The CDR3 DNA is TGTGCCAGCACCCGGACTAGCGGGATAATTGATACGCAGTATTTT. This translates into CASTRTSGIIDTQYF.

The chain links TRBV4-2 to TRBJ2-3, with 11 nucleotides matching TRBD2. This CDR3 region has 15 residues. Trimming took 0 bases from V and 4 from J; bases not matched to a gene: 0. Germline V gene lookup returns CDR1 LGHNA and CDR2 YNFKEQ. The CDR3 is CASSQELAGADTQYF. DNA of the CDR3: TGTGCCAGCAGCCAAGAACTAGCGGGGGCAGATACGCAGTATTTT.

The V call is TRBV7-9, the J call TRBJ2-1; unclear D gene. The V end lost 10 bases, the J end lost 2 bases, and 12 bases lay between the germline ends. Germline lookup yields CDR1 SEHNR and CDR2 FQNEAQ (reference sequence). CDR3 length: 13 amino acids. CDR3 sequence (DNA): TGTGCCACCCGGGTCCCGGCCTACAATGAGCAGTTCTTC. Its translation is CATRVPAYNEQFF.

V gene TRBV5-1 combines with J gene TRBJ1-1, with D perhaps matching TRBD1 (5 bases). Per the germline V gene, CDR1 is SGHRS and CDR2 is YFSETQ. The CDR3 contains 17 residues. V was pared by 5 bases and J by 6 bases, with 26 bases between. CDR3 sequence (DNA): TGCGCCAGCAGTTTAGGGCCACCGGGGGAGGGGAGCGCTGAAGCTTTCTTT. Translation: CASSLGPPGEGSAEAFF.

This clone was picked up a small number of times. The J gene is TRBJ2-5, the V gene TRBV7-2; D unclear. Per germline, CDR1 SGHTA and CDR2 FQGNSA. With 2 bases removed from V and 2 bases from J, the gap between germline ends came to 6 bases. There are 13 residues in the CDR3. CDR3 region: CASSLTFQETQYF. CDR3 bases: TGTGCCAGCAGCTTAACATTTCAAGAGACCCAGTACTTC.

The chain links TRBV6-5 to TRBJ1-6, with D hard to call. Looked up from germline, CDR1 is MNHEY and CDR2 is SVGAGI. CDR3 length: 13 residues. With 2 bases removed from V and 8 bases from J, the gap between germline ends came to 7 bases. CDR3: CASSYGQYSPLHF. The CDR3 DNA follows: TGTGCCAGCAGTTACGGGCAGTATTCACCCCTCCACTTT.

The chain couples TRBV9 to TRBJ2-1; perhaps TRBD1 as D (5 bases). Trimming removed 1 base from V and 0 bases from J, with 8 bases in between. CDR3 length equals 15 residues. Germline CDR1 and CDR2: SGDLS and YYNGEE. CDR3 amino acids: CASSVLGLSYNEQFF. As DNA, the CDR3 is TGTGCCAGCAGCGTACTGGGGCTCTCCTACAATGAGCAGTTCTTC.